This TCR beta chain came from a study of blood T cell repertoires in COVID-19. Study in general: Sites across the United States, Italy and Spain contributed samples from acute and convalescent COVID-19. The analysed material was cDNA or gDNA that came from T cells, B-cell-depleted T cells, or PBMCs.

Study processing details: Estimation of nucleated cell counts relied on the amplification of reference gene primers. Data came from immunoSEQ multiplex PCR; TCRdb stores just in-frame clones and leaves some out. V and J calls and clone size are copied from that table; D and trimming were computed from the DNA. Of around 230,000 clones listed, approximately 80% are singletons. This clonotype was obtained from a woman older than 75 with acute or convalescent COVID-19. The specimen was peripheral blood.

CDR3 residues: CATSEGARSTDTQYF. As DNA, the CDR3 is TGTGCCACCAGTGAGGGGGCGCGAAGCACAGATACGCAGTATTTT. J is TRBJ2-3 and V is TRBV24-1, with D possibly TRBD1 on 6 matching bases. In germline, CDR1 is KGHDR, CDR2 SFDVKD. V was trimmed by 4 bases and J by 0 bases, leaving 10 bases between them. CDR3 length: 15 residues.